These T cell receptor beta chains were read from a single sample in a study of shared clonotypes between healthy human individuals. Only in-frame clones appear in the TCRdb table, and some are missing; sequencing was by immunoSEQ multiplex PCR. The top ten hold approximately 0.37% of the sample, which has about 2.4 million clones, approximately 93% seen once. The material sequenced was naive CD4+ T cells from PBMCs. All receptors come from a man aged 18 to 29 in good health. Some clones in this sample may be carry-over from other donors' samples. The CDR3 runs from the conserved cysteine through the conserved F or W. The D gene is left open where the match is weak. The size entry is marked missing in some rows and otherwise reads once, few, many or a size class.

j_call: TRBJ1-2
clone_size: -
d_call: -
v_call: TRBV7-2
cdr3_aa: CASSPLEGLYGYTF
cdr3_nt: TGTGCCAGCAGCCCCCTCGAGGGGCTCTATGGCTACACCTTC

j_call: TRBJ1-5
clone_size: -
d_call: -
v_call: TRBV28
cdr3_aa: CASSPAPGGQPQHF
cdr3_nt: TGTGCCAGCAGTCCAGCGCCGGGGGGCCAGCCCCAGCATTTT

j_call: TRBJ2-3
clone_size: once
d_call: -
v_call: TRBV6-4
cdr3_aa: CASSQHERSNTQYF
cdr3_nt: TGTGCCAGCAGCCAGCACGAGCGTTCAAATACGCAGTATTTT

j_call: TRBJ2-1
clone_size: once
d_call: TRBD2
v_call: TRBV6-6
cdr3_aa: CASSKTSGGLYEQFF
cdr3_nt: TGTGCCAGCAGTAAAACTAGCGGGGGCCTTTATGAGCAGTTCTTC

j_call: TRBJ1-2
clone_size: -
d_call: -
v_call: TRBV28
cdr3_aa: CASSTTVINYGYTF
cdr3_nt: TGTGCCAGCAGTACGACCGTGATAAACTATGGCTACACCTTC

j_call: TRBJ2-1
clone_size: -
d_call: -
v_call: TRBV7-9
cdr3_aa: CASSLGDPQYNEQFF
cdr3_nt: TGTGCCAGCAGCTTAGGGGACCCGCAGTACAATGAGCAGTTCTTC

j_call: TRBJ2-4
clone_size: -
d_call: TRBD1
v_call: TRBV27
cdr3_aa: CASRHPMGQGKRDIQYF
cdr3_nt: TGTGCCAGCAGACACCCTATGGGACAGGGAAAAAGGGACATTCAGTACTTC

j_call: TRBJ2-5
clone_size: -
d_call: TRBD1
v_call: TRBV7-7
cdr3_aa: CASSLNRGQETQYF
cdr3_nt: TGTGCCAGCAGCTTGAACAGGGGCCAAGAGACCCAGTACTTC

j_call: TRBJ2-7
clone_size: -
d_call: -
v_call: TRBV27
cdr3_aa: CASSLSDGGFRYEQYF
cdr3_nt: TGTGCCAGCAGTTTATCGGATGGGGGTTTTCGCTACGAGCAGTACTTC

j_call: TRBJ2-7
clone_size: -
d_call: -
v_call: TRBV5-1
cdr3_aa: CASSLAGLTDYEQYF
cdr3_nt: TGCGCCAGCAGCTTGGCAGGATTAACTGACTACGAGCAGTACTTC

j_call: TRBJ2-3
clone_size: -
d_call: -
v_call: TRBV28
cdr3_aa: CASTVTSDTQYF
cdr3_nt: TGTGCCAGCACAGTCACCTCGGATACGCAGTATTTT

j_call: TRBJ2-2
clone_size: -
d_call: -
v_call: TRBV5-6
cdr3_aa: CASSLGRVTGELFF
cdr3_nt: TGTGCCAGCAGCTTGGGCAGGGTCACCGGGGAGCTGTTTTTT

j_call: TRBJ1-1
clone_size: once
d_call: -
v_call: TRBV27
cdr3_aa: CASSLWSVRYTEAFF
cdr3_nt: TGTGCCAGCAGTTTATGGTCAGTCCGGTACACTGAAGCTTTCTTT

j_call: TRBJ1-1
clone_size: once
d_call: TRBD1
v_call: TRBV7-8
cdr3_aa: CASSTYRGRVTEAFF
cdr3_nt: TGTGCCAGCAGCACGTACAGGGGGCGAGTCACTGAAGCTTTCTTT

j_call: TRBJ2-1
clone_size: -
d_call: -
v_call: TRBV19
cdr3_aa: CASSIALENEQFF
cdr3_nt: TGTGCCAGTAGTATAGCATTAGAAAATGAGCAGTTCTTC

j_call: TRBJ2-7
clone_size: -
d_call: -
v_call: TRBV20-1
cdr3_aa: CSGLVGAEQYF
cdr3_nt: TGCAGTGGTTTAGTTGGTGCCGAGCAGTACTTC

j_call: TRBJ2-2
clone_size: -
d_call: TRBD2
v_call: TRBV28
cdr3_aa: CASSLTSGSYTGELFF
cdr3_nt: TGTGCCAGCAGTTTAACTAGCGGGAGTTACACCGGGGAGCTGTTTTTT

j_call: TRBJ2-2
clone_size: once
d_call: -
v_call: TRBV19
cdr3_aa: CASHQIWGQPANTGELFF
cdr3_nt: TGTGCCAGCCACCAAATCTGGGGACAACCGGCGAACACCGGGGAGCTGTTTTTT

j_call: TRBJ2-2
clone_size: -
d_call: -
v_call: TRBV19
cdr3_aa: CASSNREARTGELFF
cdr3_nt: TGTGCCAGTAGTAATCGAGAAGCGAGGACCGGGGAGCTGTTTTTT

j_call: TRBJ1-1
clone_size: -
d_call: -
v_call: TRBV5-1
cdr3_aa: CASRRGGTANTEAFF
cdr3_nt: TGCGCCAGCAGGCGGGGAGGGACGGCTAACACTGAAGCTTTCTTT

j_call: TRBJ2-2
clone_size: -
d_call: TRBD2
v_call: TRBV19
cdr3_aa: CASRPLAGVYANTGELFF
cdr3_nt: TGTGCCAGTAGACCACTAGCGGGAGTTTACGCGAACACCGGGGAGCTGTTTTTT

j_call: TRBJ2-6
clone_size: -
d_call: -
v_call: TRBV7-9
cdr3_aa: CASSPREVSSYSVLTF
cdr3_nt: TGTGCCAGCAGCCCTCGTGAGGTTAGCTCTTATAGCGTCCTGACTTTC

j_call: TRBJ1-6
clone_size: -
d_call: TRBD1
v_call: TRBV30
cdr3_aa: CALEFRTGLNSPLHF
cdr3_nt: TGTGCCCTGGAATTCCGGACAGGCCTAAATTCACCCCTCCACTTT

j_call: TRBJ1-5
clone_size: -
d_call: -
v_call: TRBV7-6
cdr3_aa: CASSLGLPSPYVDQPQHF
cdr3_nt: TGTGCCAGCAGCCTGGGACTTCCGAGCCCCTATGTGGATCAGCCCCAGCATTTT

j_call: TRBJ2-3
clone_size: -
d_call: TRBD2
v_call: TRBV7-3
cdr3_aa: CASSSASGSRDTDTQYF
cdr3_nt: TGTGCCAGCAGCTCTGCTAGCGGGAGCAGAGACACAGATACGCAGTATTTT

j_call: TRBJ1-5
clone_size: -
d_call: -
v_call: TRBV7-2
cdr3_aa: CASSPPGPRADQPQHF
cdr3_nt: TGTGCCAGCAGCCCCCCGGGCCCCAGAGCCGATCAGCCCCAGCATTTT

j_call: TRBJ2-3
clone_size: -
d_call: TRBD2
v_call: TRBV29-1
cdr3_aa: CSAHRTSGATDTQYF
cdr3_nt: TGCAGCGCCCACCGGACTAGCGGGGCCACAGATACGCAGTATTTT

j_call: TRBJ1-5
clone_size: -
d_call: -
v_call: TRBV5-6
cdr3_aa: CASSLADRQPQHF
cdr3_nt: TGTGCCAGCAGCTTGGCCGATCGTCAGCCCCAGCATTTT

j_call: TRBJ1-4
clone_size: -
d_call: -
v_call: TRBV6-5
cdr3_aa: CASSYEAGLSEKLFF
cdr3_nt: TGTGCCAGCAGTTACGAGGCAGGGCTTAGTGAAAAACTGTTTTTT

j_call: TRBJ2-1
clone_size: -
d_call: TRBD2
v_call: TRBV7-3
cdr3_aa: CASSEGLAVYNEQFF
cdr3_nt: TGTGCCAGCAGCGAGGGACTAGCGGTATACAATGAGCAGTTCTTC

j_call: TRBJ2-5
clone_size: -
d_call: TRBD1
v_call: TRBV27
cdr3_aa: CASSPGQGIRETQYF
cdr3_nt: TGTGCCAGCAGCCCGGGACAGGGGATCCGAGAGACCCAGTACTTC

j_call: TRBJ2-4
clone_size: -
d_call: TRBD1
v_call: TRBV9
cdr3_aa: CASSVGDRGNIQYF
cdr3_nt: TGTGCCAGCAGCGTAGGGGACAGGGGAAACATTCAGTACTTC

j_call: TRBJ1-5
clone_size: -
d_call: TRBD1
v_call: TRBV6-1
cdr3_aa: CASSDIPGGLGQPQHF
cdr3_nt: TGTGCCAGCAGTGATATTCCAGGGGGCCTGGGTCAGCCCCAGCATTTT

j_call: TRBJ2-7
clone_size: -
d_call: -
v_call: TRBV5-1
cdr3_aa: CASSFREPAYEQYF
cdr3_nt: TGCGCCAGCAGCTTCCGGGAACCAGCCTACGAGCAGTACTTC

j_call: TRBJ2-2
clone_size: once
d_call: TRBD2
v_call: TRBV7-7
cdr3_aa: CASSLTSGRPGELFF
cdr3_nt: TGTGCCAGCAGCTTGACTAGCGGGAGGCCCGGGGAGCTGTTTTTT

j_call: TRBJ2-5
clone_size: -
d_call: -
v_call: TRBV5-1
cdr3_aa: CASSHGRGVGETQYF
cdr3_nt: TGCGCCAGCAGCCATGGCCGCGGGGTGGGGGAGACCCAGTACTTC

j_call: TRBJ1-4
clone_size: -
d_call: -
v_call: TRBV25-1
cdr3_aa: CASSDVQQGQRGKLFF
cdr3_nt: TGTGCCAGCAGTGATGTCCAGCAGGGGCAGCGAGGAAAACTGTTTTTT

j_call: TRBJ2-5
clone_size: -
d_call: -
v_call: TRBV30
cdr3_aa: CAWEPNPGSETQYF
cdr3_nt: TGTGCCTGGGAGCCCAATCCTGGGTCGGAGACCCAGTACTTC

j_call: TRBJ2-5
clone_size: once
d_call: -
v_call: TRBV4-1
cdr3_aa: CASSLGTQETQYF
cdr3_nt: TGCGCCAGCAGCCTGGGGACCCAAGAGACCCAGTACTTC

j_call: TRBJ1-5
clone_size: -
d_call: TRBD1
v_call: TRBV15
cdr3_aa: CATSRAGDRDQPQHF
cdr3_nt: TGTGCCACCAGCAGAGCGGGGGACAGGGATCAGCCCCAGCATTTT

j_call: TRBJ2-1
clone_size: -
d_call: TRBD2
v_call: TRBV5-1
cdr3_aa: CASSPGTSGNNEQFF
cdr3_nt: TGCGCCAGCAGTCCCGGGACTAGCGGAAACAATGAGCAGTTCTTC

j_call: TRBJ2-2
clone_size: few
d_call: -
v_call: TRBV27
cdr3_aa: CASGQGFTGELFF
cdr3_nt: TGTGCCAGCGGGCAGGGGTTCACCGGGGAGCTGTTTTTT

j_call: TRBJ2-5
clone_size: -
d_call: -
v_call: TRBV5-1
cdr3_aa: CASTPWAATETQYF
cdr3_nt: TGCGCCAGCACCCCTTGGGCGGCTACAGAGACCCAGTACTTC

j_call: TRBJ1-5
clone_size: -
d_call: -
v_call: TRBV10-2
cdr3_aa: CASSPGSNQPQHF
cdr3_nt: TGCGCCAGCAGTCCCGGGAGCAATCAGCCCCAGCATTTT

j_call: TRBJ1-1
clone_size: -
d_call: -
v_call: TRBV18
cdr3_aa: CASSPGMGRDTEAFF
cdr3_nt: TGTGCCAGCTCACCAGGGATGGGACGGGACACTGAAGCTTTCTTT

j_call: TRBJ2-7
clone_size: -
d_call: TRBD1
v_call: TRBV2
cdr3_aa: CASSPYGGQGQIF
cdr3_nt: TGTGCCAGCAGTCCCTACGGTGGACAGGGGCAAATCTTC

j_call: TRBJ2-3
clone_size: -
d_call: TRBD2
v_call: TRBV5-6
cdr3_aa: CASSLGFLAGVADTQYF
cdr3_nt: TGTGCCAGCAGCTTGGGGTTTTTAGCGGGAGTCGCAGATACGCAGTATTTT

j_call: TRBJ1-5
clone_size: -
d_call: -
v_call: TRBV18
cdr3_aa: CASSPPGGTIQPQHF
cdr3_nt: TGTGCCAGCTCACCCCCGGGAGGGACGATTCAGCCCCAGCATTTT

j_call: TRBJ2-7
clone_size: once
d_call: -
v_call: TRBV5-4
cdr3_aa: CASSSPTDGVLRTYF
cdr3_nt: TGTGCCAGCAGCTCGCCCACGGACGGGGTTTTGAGAACGTACTTC

j_call: TRBJ1-1
clone_size: few
d_call: -
v_call: TRBV7-9
cdr3_aa: CASSFYDPIEAFF
cdr3_nt: TGTGCCAGCAGCTTTTACGACCCCATTGAAGCTTTCTTT

j_call: TRBJ1-4
clone_size: -
d_call: -
v_call: TRBV18
cdr3_aa: CASSPPAEASGKLFF
cdr3_nt: TGTGCCAGCTCACCCCCGGCGGAGGCATCGGGAAAACTGTTTTTT

j_call: TRBJ2-5
clone_size: -
d_call: -
v_call: TRBV5-1
cdr3_aa: CASSLAGIRTGTQYF
cdr3_nt: TGCGCCAGCAGCTTGGCGGGTATCCGAACGGGGACCCAGTACTTC

j_call: TRBJ1-1
clone_size: -
d_call: TRBD1
v_call: TRBV19
cdr3_aa: CASSRDSYTEAFF
cdr3_nt: TGTGCCAGTAGTAGGGACAGTTACACTGAAGCTTTCTTT

j_call: TRBJ2-1
clone_size: -
d_call: -
v_call: TRBV9
cdr3_aa: CASSVVDFRSYNEQFF
cdr3_nt: TGTGCCAGCAGCGTAGTCGACTTCAGGTCCTACAATGAGCAGTTCTTC

j_call: TRBJ1-1
clone_size: -
d_call: -
v_call: TRBV28
cdr3_aa: CASNLRGAEAFF
cdr3_nt: TGTGCCAGCAACCTGAGGGGTGCTGAGGCTTTCTTT

j_call: TRBJ2-7
clone_size: -
d_call: -
v_call: TRBV15
cdr3_aa: CATSGSPGQISYEQYF
cdr3_nt: TGTGCCACCAGCGGAAGCCCAGGACAGATTTCCTACGAGCAGTACTTC

j_call: TRBJ1-5
clone_size: -
d_call: -
v_call: TRBV4-1
cdr3_aa: CASSQDQRWSSNQPQHF
cdr3_nt: TGCGCCAGCAGCCAAGATCAACGGTGGAGCAGCAATCAGCCCCAGCATTTT